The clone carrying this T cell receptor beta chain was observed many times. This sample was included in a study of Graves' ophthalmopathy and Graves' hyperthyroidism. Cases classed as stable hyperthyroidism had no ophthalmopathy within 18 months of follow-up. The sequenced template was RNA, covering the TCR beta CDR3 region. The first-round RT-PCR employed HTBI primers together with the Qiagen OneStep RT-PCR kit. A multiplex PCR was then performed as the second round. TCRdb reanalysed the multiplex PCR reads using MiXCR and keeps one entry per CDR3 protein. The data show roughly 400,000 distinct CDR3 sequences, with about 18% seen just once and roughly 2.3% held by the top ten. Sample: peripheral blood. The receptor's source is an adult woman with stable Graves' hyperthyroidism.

The CDR3 sequence: CASSFSAKTRLYGYTF. The CDR3 region has the DNA TGTGCCAGCAGTTTCTCGGCAAAGACCAGGCTCTATGGCTACACCTTC. The chain joins TRBV12-3 or TRBV12-4 to TRBJ1-2; D uncertain. This CDR3 is 16 amino acids long. Trimming took 3 bases from V and 4 from J, leaving 18 bases between them.